The 22 T cell receptor beta chains below come from one sample, sequenced in a study of T cell repertoires in cytomegalovirus infection. These receptors are not linked to any known antigen. TCRdb reprocessed the reads with MiXCR, giving one entry per CDR3 protein. This table has around 710,000 distinct CDR3 sequences, 25% to 35% appearing once. Sequenced here: cultured CD8+ T cells from PBMCs, sampled from culture after CMV antigen stimulation. Source of these receptors: a human donor in good health (CMV status not recorded). Some clones in this sample may be carry-over from other donors' samples.

The chain joins TRBV6-5 to TRBJ1-5, with 7 bases that match TRBD1. CDR1 and CDR2 (germline): MNHEY, SVGAGI. V dropped 8 bases and J dropped 9; count of bases not matched to a gene: 10. The CDR3 spans 13 residues. The CDR3 coding sequence is TGTGCCAGCCGCCCGGGAGGGGGCGGGCCCCAGCATTTT. Translating it yields CASRPGGGGPQHF.

This clonotype was seen only a few times. The chain couples TRBV4-1 to TRBJ2-1, with 9 bases lining up with TRBD2. In germline, CDR1 is MGHRA, CDR2 YSYEKL. V lost 0 bases to trimming and J lost 7 bases; unmatched junction nucleotides: 4. The CDR3 is 15 residues long. CDR3 residues: CASSQETSGTNEQFF. CDR3 DNA sequence: TGCGCCAGCAGCCAAGAGACTAGCGGCACAAATGAGCAGTTCTTC.

J is TRBJ1-5 and V is TRBV29-1; D remains unclear. V lost 4 bases and J 0 bases, leaving 7 bases between the germline ends. Germline CDR1 SQVTM, CDR2 ANQGSEA. The CDR3 spans 13 residues. The CDR3 DNA is TGCAGCGTTGTTAACTTTAGCAATCAGCCCCAGCATTTT. Translating gives CSVVNFSNQPQHF.

The chain is built from TRBV4-1 and TRBJ2-7; D might be TRBD1 (6 bases). CDR1 and CDR2 from the germline V gene are MGHRA and YSYEKL. V lost 8 bases, J lost 4 bases, and 18 bases lay in between. The CDR3 extends over 14 amino acids. The CDR3 DNA reads TGCGCCAGCTGGGAGCCGGGACAACTTTACGAGCAGTACTTC. It translates to CASWEPGQLYEQYF.

The sample holds a few counts of this clonotype. The chain employs TRBV4-2 and TRBJ2-7, with TRBD2 identical over 13 bases. This CDR3 region has 19 residues. The junction had 10 bases not matched to a gene; V was cut back by 0 bases and J by 2 bases. Germline V gene data show CDR1 as LGHNA and CDR2 as YNFKEQ. DNA of the CDR3: TGTGCCAGCAGCCAAGATCCCAAACTAGCGGGGGGGCCGGCCTACGAGCAGTACTTC. Translation gives CASSQDPKLAGGPAYEQYF.

The rearrangement links TRBV7-9 to TRBJ1-5; the D is unclear. Trimming left V 5 bases short and J 5 bases short, with 7 bases between. CDR3 length equals 12 residues. Germline V lookup: CDR1 SEHNR, CDR2 FQNEAQ (reference sequence). The CDR3 region is CASSPGYQPQHF. The CDR3 DNA reads TGTGCCAGCAGCCCCGGGTATCAGCCCCAGCATTTT.

This clonotype has just a few counts. The rearrangement joins TRBV7-9 to TRBJ1-2, with unresolved D. Per germline, CDR1 SEHNR and CDR2 FQNEAQ (reference sequence). The CDR3 has 12 amino acids. V lost 0 bases and J lost 6, with 5 bases in between. The DNA for the CDR3 is TGTGCCAGCAGCTTAGCTGCCGATGGCTACACCTTC. It yields the protein CASSLAADGYTF.

The chain recombines TRBV7-6 with TRBJ2-1, with 9 bases lining up with TRBD1. The germline V gene has CDR1 SGHVS and CDR2 FNYEAQ. The CDR3 has 17 amino acids. Germline trimming cut 6 bases from V and 7 bases from J; bases unmatched to any gene: 16. CDR3 region: CASSPPTTGGFFNEQFF. CDR3 coding DNA: TGTGCCAGCAGTCCCCCGACGACAGGGGGTTTTTTTAATGAGCAGTTCTTC.

The chain is built from TRBV29-1 and TRBJ2-3; possibly TRBD1 or TRBD2 for D (5 bases each). CDR3 length: 12 residues. In germline, CDR1 is SQVTM, CDR2 ANQGSEA. The V gene lost 3 bases and the J gene lost 2 bases, with 6 bases spanning the gap. The CDR3 DNA reads as TGCAGCGTTGATGGGACCACAGATACGCAGTATTTT. Translating gives CSVDGTTDTQYF.

Comments on this clonotype: One base away lies a much larger clone, so this may be a sequencing read error. V usage is TRBV7-8 and J usage is TRBJ2-3; TRBD1 matches at 8 bases. CDR3 length equals 14 residues. From germline, CDR1 is SGHVS and CDR2 FQNEAQ. The DNA for the CDR3 is TGTGTCAGCATCTTGCAGGGGGCGTCAGATACGCAGTATTTT. Its protein product is CVSILQGASDTQYF.

The chain joins TRBV4-1 to TRBJ2-1; 9 bases line up with TRBD2. J was trimmed by 7 bases and V by 1 base; bases with no gene match: 14. Germline V gene data show CDR1 as MGHRA and CDR2 as YSYEKL. The CDR3 totals 18 residues. The CDR3 is CASSQAGDSGGIWNEQFF. Written as DNA, the CDR3 is TGCGCCAGCAGCCAAGCAGGAGATAGCGGGGGTATCTGGAATGAGCAGTTCTTC.

This clonotype was observed many times. CDR3 amino acids: CASSPGGAYYGYTF. Written as DNA, the CDR3 is TGTGCCAGCAGCCCCGGGGGAGCTTACTATGGCTACACCTTC. The chain couples TRBV7-2 to TRBJ1-2; TRBD1 is a possible D gene (5 bases). The CDR3 runs 14 residues. With 5 bases removed from V and 3 bases from J, the gap between germline ends came to 13 bases. Germline V gives CDR1 SGHTA, CDR2 FQGNSA.

The chain carries TRBV6-2 or TRBV6-3 and TRBJ1-2; tentatively, D is TRBD1 (5 bases). Per germline, CDR1 MNHEY and CDR2 SVGEGT. The CDR3 contains 16 residues. V was shortened by 2 bases and J by 4 bases, with 17 bases between the two germline ends. CDR3 DNA: TGTGCCAGCAGTTACCGGGTGGGGGACGACGTCTATGGCTACACCTTC. Protein sequence: CASSYRVGDDVYGYTF.

The DNA for the CDR3 is TGTGCCAGCAGTTACGACTCTGGCTATGGCTACACCTTC. Translation gives CASSYDSGYGYTF. The chain combines TRBV27 with TRBJ1-2; D gene uncertain. The CDR3 is made up of 13 amino acids. Germline V gives CDR1 MNHEY, CDR2 SMNVEV (reference sequence). Between the trimmed V and J ends, which lost 4 bases and 4 bases, there was a span of 10 bases.

This clonotype was seen only a few times. The chain combines TRBV7-9 with TRBJ1-5, with D perhaps matching TRBD1 (5 bases). This CDR3 region has 15 residues. CDR1 is SEHNR and CDR2 is FQNEAQ in the germline V gene (reference sequence). Trimming stripped 4 bases from V and 4 bases from J, with 14 bases between. CDR3 nucleotides: TGTGCCAGCAGCTCTTGGGACGGAGGGAATCAGCCCCAGCATTTT. It is translated as CASSSWDGGNQPQHF.

This chain links TRBV7-8 with TRBJ2-3; TRBD1 matches at 9 bases. The CDR3 is made up of 16 amino acids. Germline CDR1 reads SGHVS; CDR2 reads FQNEAQ. Losses at the gene ends were 2 bases for V and 4 bases for J; bases not matched to a gene: 7. As DNA, the CDR3 is TGTGCCAGCAGCTTACATTGGGACAGGGCAGCAGATACGCAGTATTTT. Its protein product is CASSLHWDRAADTQYF.

Points on this clonotype: The CDR3 does not end in the conserved phenylalanine or tryptophan, so this is likely a read error. The DNA is omitted, as the CDR3 cannot be located on it reliably, and the CDR3 follows TCRdb's listing. The chain carries TRBV6-5 and TRBJ1-2; the table's D gene call, TRBD1, was not cross checked with the DNA. The CDR3 is 10 residues long, counting both termini. Germline CDR1 MNHEY, CDR2 SVGAGI. CDR3 protein: CASSYSGGNL.

The V gene is TRBV4-2, the J gene TRBJ2-7, with a tentative D call TRBD2 (5 bases). The germline V gene encodes CDR1 LGHNA and CDR2 YNFKEQ. The CDR3 has 14 residues. V lost 4 bases and J lost 5, with 15 bases in between. The CDR3 sequence: CASSPGVANNEQYF. The CDR3 DNA is TGTGCCAGCAGCCCCGGGGTAGCTAACAACGAGCAGTACTTC.

This clonotype was detected only a few times. This chain connects TRBV10-3 to TRBJ2-2; a weak D match, TRBD2 (5 bases). Germline lookup yields CDR1 ENHRY and CDR2 SYGVKD. This CDR3 is 15 amino acids long. V was trimmed by 10 bases and J by 4 bases, leaving 19 bases between them. CDR3: CATGSSEESTGELFF. The CDR3 DNA reads as TGTGCCACCGGAAGTAGCGAGGAAAGCACCGGGGAGCTGTTTTTT.

The J gene is TRBJ1-2, the V gene TRBV2, with D possibly TRBD1 on 5 matching bases. This CDR3 is 12 amino acids long. CDR1 and CDR2 (germline): SNHLY, FYNNEI. Trimming stripped 9 bases from V and 1 base from J, with 9 bases between. The CDR3 region is CARSDSNYGYTF. The DNA for the CDR3 is TGTGCCAGAAGCGACAGTAACTATGGCTACACCTTC.

The chain joins TRBV27 to TRBJ1-1, with D perhaps TRBD1 (5 bases). Trimming took off 6 bases at V and 4 bases at J, with 12 bases between the two ends. The CDR3 runs 13 residues. The germline V gene has CDR1 MNHEY and CDR2 SMNVEV (reference sequence). CDR3 sequence: CASRQGSVTEAFF. The CDR3 DNA follows: TGTGCCAGCAGGCAGGGATCGGTCACTGAAGCTTTCTTT.

The gene calls are TRBV27 and TRBJ1-1, with 9 positions matching TRBD1. The CDR3 is 16 residues long. Trimming removed 5 bases from V and 1 base from J; junction bases left unmatched: 8. Germline-derived CDR1 and CDR2 are MNHEY and SMNVEV (reference sequence). In DNA, the CDR3 is TGTGCCAGCAGTCCACGGACAGGGGCCTCGAACACTGAAGCTTTCTTT. This translates into CASSPRTGASNTEAFF.